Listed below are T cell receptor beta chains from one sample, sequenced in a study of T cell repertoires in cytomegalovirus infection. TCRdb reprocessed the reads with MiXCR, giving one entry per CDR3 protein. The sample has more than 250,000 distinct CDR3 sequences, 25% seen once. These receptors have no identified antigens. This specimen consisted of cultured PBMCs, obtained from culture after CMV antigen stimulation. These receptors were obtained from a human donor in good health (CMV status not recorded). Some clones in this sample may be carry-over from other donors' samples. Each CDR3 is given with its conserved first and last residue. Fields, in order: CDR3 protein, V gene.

cdr3_aa: CASSLEGLVASGSPSHSYNEQFF
v_call: TRBV7-2

cdr3_aa: CSARGPGNEQFF
v_call: TRBV20-1

cdr3_aa: CASSLGGYSTDTQYF
v_call: TRBV7-2

cdr3_aa: CAISTGLVPNNEQFF
v_call: TRBV10-3

cdr3_aa: CASTAPGWPSPGGEAFF
v_call: TRBV19

cdr3_aa: CASGRGTNTEAFF
v_call: TRBV5-1

cdr3_aa: CASIMSTGNTIYF
v_call: TRBV7-9

cdr3_aa: CASGTTDQPQHF
v_call: TRBV12-3/TRBV12-4

cdr3_aa: CASSSRTVYNEQFF
v_call: TRBV5-4

cdr3_aa: CASRRTPLLAGPTDTQYF
v_call: TRBV6-2/TRBV6-3

cdr3_aa: CASSIRQTSSYNSPLHF
v_call: TRBV28

cdr3_aa: CATSDGGTLYGYTF
v_call: TRBV24-1

cdr3_aa: CASSPRLWDRSKRGYGYTF
v_call: TRBV7-8

cdr3_aa: CASSLAAGGPRNEQFF
v_call: TRBV7-2

cdr3_aa: CASAAGDSPLHF
v_call: TRBV12-5

cdr3_aa: CATTSGQETQYF
v_call: TRBV19

cdr3_aa: CASMRGGGTEAFF
v_call: TRBV25-1

cdr3_aa: CASSSSAGASYNEQFF
v_call: TRBV11-3

cdr3_aa: CASSTSTRILAAFF
v_call: TRBV7-9

cdr3_aa: CASTGVHGYTF
v_call: TRBV19

cdr3_aa: CASSPGAGLTDTQYF
v_call: TRBV7-3

cdr3_aa: CASSQDLGLGGYTF
v_call: TRBV4-2

cdr3_aa: CASSSGTGLHEQYF
v_call: TRBV7-6

cdr3_aa: CAISSSADTDTQYF
v_call: TRBV10-3

cdr3_aa: CASSYSWTGRYEQYF
v_call: TRBV6-5

cdr3_aa: CASSTYDRSNEKLFF
v_call: TRBV19

cdr3_aa: CASSDVKGRAIGELFF
v_call: TRBV5-4

cdr3_aa: CASSLSRAADTQYF
v_call: TRBV7-2

cdr3_aa: CASRTTGVSNQPQHF
v_call: TRBV19

cdr3_aa: CASSVGTSVTGELFF
v_call: TRBV5-4

cdr3_aa: CASSWSRSGLAGVNEQFF
v_call: TRBV11-3

cdr3_aa: CASSGGQSGEKLFF
v_call: TRBV27

cdr3_aa: CASRKQVGEYEQYF
v_call: TRBV27

cdr3_aa: CSVASSLAGSNEQFF
v_call: TRBV29-1

cdr3_aa: CSASRGPETQYF
v_call: TRBV20-1

cdr3_aa: CASRTTALLTEAFF
v_call: TRBV28

cdr3_aa: CASTRTGQTGNTIYF
v_call: TRBV6-1

cdr3_aa: CASSTQAPGANVLTF
v_call: TRBV19

cdr3_aa: CASSQDGTSNTEAFF
v_call: TRBV4-1

cdr3_aa: CASSVKGHYSNQPQHF
v_call: TRBV2

cdr3_aa: CASSPRGGQPQHF
v_call: TRBV7-2

cdr3_aa: CASSSTGTGEETQYF
v_call: TRBV28

cdr3_aa: CASGHAGSNEQFF
v_call: TRBV12-5

cdr3_aa: CASSFGLPNYGYTF
v_call: TRBV6-2/TRBV6-3

cdr3_aa: CASSLGGRSTDTQYF
v_call: TRBV7-2

cdr3_aa: CASSLFRGSTDTQYF
v_call: TRBV7-2

cdr3_aa: CSARDSGPTHGDTQYF
v_call: TRBV20-1

cdr3_aa: CASSLSPGAKYEQYF
v_call: TRBV7-2

cdr3_aa: CASSLVAGHNTEAFF
v_call: TRBV7-2

cdr3_aa: CASSPGQGGNQPQHF
v_call: TRBV28